This T cell receptor beta chain was identified during a study of T-cell reconstitution after alpha-beta-depleted transplantation in children. Unique molecular identifiers were used to barcode this TCRbeta library. Each CDR3 protein is one row after TCRdb ran MiXCR on the PCR reads. The table has around 800,000 distinct CDR3 sequences, approximately 15% seen once. CDR3 length: 16 residues. V shed 5 bases, J shed 1 base, and the junction held 7 bases outside the gene matches. The clonotype comes from a male patient under 18 who had a stem cell transplant for acute lymphoblastic leukemia, so the T cells may come from the graft donor. J is TRBJ1-1 and V is TRBV12-3 or TRBV12-4; 10 bases agree with TRBD1. This material consisted of PBMCs, mostly from graft donor cells, taken 360 days after TCRalphabeta/CD19-depleted stem cell transplant. CDR3 sequence (DNA): TGTGCCAGCAGTCCCGACAGGGGGCGGGGGAACACTGAAGCTTTCTTT. Amino acids: CASSPDRGRGNTEAFF.